These 23 T cell receptor beta chains were sequenced from one sample in a study of shared clonotypes between healthy human individuals (TCRdb year 2020). Library preparation used the immunoSEQ multiplex PCR assay. Held by TCRdb, this immuneACCESS table contains in-frame sequences only and omits some clones. Under half of the omission traces to an unresolved V gene where checked; the cause of the rest is unknown. The sample table contains some 2,100,000 clones; only one count was recorded for approximately 96% of them. Of the sample, approximately 0.13% falls within the top ten clones. The sequencing input was naive CD4+ T cells sorted from blood. Explained via the paper, the cell subset or site label denotes: CD45RA+ positively selected. Receptors originate from a man between 18 and 29 years old in good health.

The V call is TRBV30, the J call TRBJ2-6, with D possibly TRBD1 on 6 matching bases. Trimming shortened V by 0 bases and J by 0 bases, and 21 bases separated the two germline ends. This CDR3 is 20 amino acids long. CDR1 and CDR2 (germline): GTSNPN, SVGIG (reference sequence). The CDR3 DNA reads TGTGCCTGGAGTGTCCGGGGCCAGGGGATCCGAATCTCTGGGGCCAACGTCCTGACTTTC. Its translation: CAWSVRGQGIRISGANVLTF.

With regard to this clone: Within the sample, other DNA sequences also encode this same CDR3. The V call is TRBV28, the J call TRBJ1-1; D is unclear. The CDR3 contains 11 residues. V was trimmed by 3 bases and J by 8 bases, leaving 7 bases between them. Germline loops: CDR1 MDHEN, CDR2 SYDVKM. The CDR3 sequence is CASSFGLEAFF. The CDR3, as DNA: TGTGCCAGCAGTTTTGGCTTAGAAGCTTTCTTT.

CDR3 DNA: TGTGCCAGCAGCTTACCGACAGCTTCCCAAATTACCAACTATGGCTACACCTTC. Encoded protein: CASSLPTASQITNYGYTF. This sequence joins TRBV5-4 and TRBJ1-2; a weak D match, TRBD1 (5 bases). Germline lookup yields CDR1 SGHNT and CDR2 YYREEE (reference sequence). This CDR3 contains 18 residues. V was pared by 2 bases and J by 2 bases, with 22 bases between.

The CDR3 region has the DNA TGCGCCAGCAGTGAGTCCCCAACCTCTAGCGGGGGGCTTCAGTATTTT. It translates to CASSESPTSSGGLQYF. The chain employs TRBV10-1 and TRBJ2-3, with 11 bases aligning to TRBD2. CDR1 is WNHNN, CDR2 SYGVQD, per germline (reference sequence). The CDR3 sequence is 16 residues long. V was clipped by 0 bases and J by 12 bases; unmatched bases: 11.

V and J are TRBV2 and TRBJ1-6; 7 bases are shared with TRBD1. The CDR3 totals 15 residues. The germline V gene encodes CDR1 SNHLY and CDR2 FYNNEI. J gave up 9 bases and V 5 bases, and 10 bases lay outside the gene matches. The CDR3 DNA is TGTGCCAGCAGTAAGGACAGGTTGGCGGTTTCACCCCTCCACTTT. Encoded protein: CASSKDRLAVSPLHF.

V is TRBV29-1 and J is TRBJ1-2; no clear D. The germline V gene encodes CDR1 SQVTM and CDR2 ANQGSEA. V lost 3 bases, J lost 7 bases, and 6 bases lay in between. The CDR3 runs 10 residues. The CDR3 DNA reads TGCAGCGTTGAGTACTCTGGCTACACCTTC. As protein: CSVEYSGYTF.

The V call is TRBV7-6, the J call TRBJ2-7; 11 positions agree with TRBD2. Germline V gives CDR1 SGHVS, CDR2 FNYEAQ. The junction had 9 bases not matched to a gene; V was cut back by 5 bases and J by 6 bases. CDR3 size: 15 residues. The CDR3 sequence: CASSRTAGTSGEQYF. CDR3 coding DNA: TGTGCCAGCAGCCGAACCGCCGGGACTAGCGGCGAGCAGTACTTC.

A remark on this clone: Other DNA sequences of this sample code for an identical CDR3. This chain connects TRBV11-2 to TRBJ2-7; the D is unclear. Germline-derived CDR1 and CDR2 are SGHAT and FQNNGV. The CDR3 loop spans 14 amino acids. V was trimmed by 8 bases and J by 2 bases, leaving 16 bases between them. This chain's CDR3 is CASRPSGRTYEQYF. The CDR3 nucleotides read TGTGCCAGCCGCCCGAGTGGAAGGACCTACGAGCAGTACTTC.

V and J are TRBV7-2 and TRBJ2-4; the match to TRBD2 covers 9 bases. The V and J ends lost 5 bases and 8 bases, in that order; junction bases with no gene match: 16. CDR3 length: 17 residues. Looked up from germline, CDR1 is SGHTA and CDR2 is FQGNSA. As DNA, the CDR3 is TGTGCCAGCAGCAAACGACTAGCGGTTGGTGGGGCGGACATTCAGTACTTC. Protein sequence: CASSKRLAVGGADIQYF.

With regard to this clone: Other DNA sequences within the sample encode an identical CDR3. This chain uses TRBV27 with TRBJ2-2; the match to TRBD1 covers 9 bases. The V and J ends lost 4 bases and 4 bases, in that order; junction bases with no gene match: 4. Germline V gene lookup returns CDR1 MNHEY and CDR2 SMNVEV (reference sequence). There are 15 residues in the CDR3. CDR3 nucleotide sequence: TGTGCCAGCAGTTCACAGGGGGCGGGCACCGGGGAGCTGTTTTTT. Amino acids: CASSSQGAGTGELFF.

The chain is built from TRBV5-1 and TRBJ2-5; 8 bases agree with TRBD1. J gave up 6 bases and V 3 bases, and 7 bases lay outside the gene matches. Germline CDR1 SGHRS, CDR2 YFSETQ. The CDR3 runs to 14 residues. The CDR3 loop reads CASSYNRGAQTQYF. CDR3 DNA: TGCGCCAGCAGCTATAACAGGGGGGCGCAGACCCAGTACTTC.

This CDR3 is CSVPTGTGHEQYF. CDR3 coding DNA: TGCAGCGTCCCTACCGGGACAGGGCACGAGCAGTACTTC. This sequence joins TRBV29-1 and TRBJ2-7; 9 positions match TRBD1. The CDR3 runs 13 residues. The germline gives CDR1 SQVTM, CDR2 ANQGSEA. Trimming at V came to 6 bases and at J to 5 bases, leaving 8 bases not matched to a gene.

Comments on this clone: The same CDR3 is also encoded by other DNA sequences in this sample. CDR3 sequence: CASSGQGTGELFF. CDR3 bases: TGCGCCAGCAGTGGGCAGGGCACCGGGGAGCTGTTTTTT. V is TRBV10-2 and J is TRBJ2-2, with a tentative D call TRBD1 (5 bases). The CDR3 runs to 13 residues. Trimming took 4 bases from V and 4 from J, leaving 7 bases between them. CDR1 is WSHSY and CDR2 is SAAADI in the germline V gene.

Notes on this clone: Other DNA sequences in this specimen translate into the identical CDR3. J is TRBJ2-7 and V is TRBV28; 7 nucleotides align to TRBD1. V was pared by 4 bases and J by 2 bases, with 5 bases of the junction left unmatched. The length of the CDR3 is 14 residues. The germline gives CDR1 MDHEN, CDR2 SYDVKM. The CDR3 reads CASSSGTEPYEQYF. The CDR3 nucleotides read TGTGCCAGCAGTTCCGGGACAGAGCCCTACGAGCAGTACTTC.

The rearrangement uses TRBV7-9 and TRBJ2-2; tentatively, D is TRBD1 (6 bases). The CDR3 is 14 residues long. The V and J ends lost 6 bases and 7 bases respectively, with 15 bases between them. Germline CDR1 SEHNR, CDR2 FQNEAQ (reference sequence). CDR3: CASRPQGTGGELFF. CDR3 DNA sequence: TGTGCCAGCAGACCTCAGGGGACGGGCGGGGAGCTGTTTTTT.

V usage is TRBV27 and J usage is TRBJ2-7, with 7 nucleotides matching TRBD2. This CDR3 comprises 16 residues. CDR1 MNHEY and CDR2 SMNVEV come from the germline V gene (reference sequence). V was pared by 6 bases and J by 2 bases, with 13 bases of the junction left unmatched. The CDR3 bases are TGTGCCAGCAGCCCCCGACTAGCCCTAGCCGCCTACGAGCAGTACTTC. Its translation is CASSPRLALAAYEQYF.

This clone was found once. The rearrangement links TRBV7-9 to TRBJ2-3; 8 bases are shared with TRBD2. The CDR3 totals 16 residues. CDR1 SEHNR and CDR2 FQNEAQ come from the germline V gene (reference sequence). V was clipped by 5 bases and J by 2 bases; unmatched bases: 9. The CDR3 loop is CASSLGAGAPTDTQYF. DNA of the CDR3: TGTGCCAGCAGCCTGGGAGCGGGGGCCCCCACAGATACGCAGTATTTT.

The chain couples TRBV5-4 to TRBJ2-3; unclear D gene. There are 13 residues in the CDR3. Germline CDR1 is SGHNT and CDR2 is YYREEE (reference sequence). The V end was cut by 3 bases, the J end by 6 bases, with 11 bases between. The CDR3 spells CASSSDVVDTQYF. The CDR3 nucleotides read TGTGCCAGCAGCTCCGATGTAGTGGATACGCAGTATTTT.

The chain recombines TRBV28 with TRBJ1-1; tentatively, D is TRBD1 (5 bases). The CDR3 sequence is 13 residues long. V was trimmed by 5 bases and J by 4 bases, leaving 11 bases between them. CDR1 and CDR2 (germline): MDHEN, SYDVKM. The CDR3 is CASSRGVVTEAFF. CDR3 bases: TGTGCCAGCAGTAGAGGGGTGGTCACTGAAGCTTTCTTT.

The chain couples TRBV6-1 to TRBJ2-7, with 8 bases that match TRBD2. The V and J ends lost 2 bases and 4 bases, in that order; junction bases with no gene match: 10. This CDR3 is 16 amino acids long. The germline gives CDR1 MNHNS, CDR2 SASEGT. The CDR3 DNA reads TGTGCCAGCAGTGAACCTTGGCGGGGGGTCGTATACGAGCAGTACTTC. Translation gives CASSEPWRGVVYEQYF.

For the CDR3, the DNA is TGTGCCTGGAGAAGAGGGACAGCGAGGGGCTACACCTTC. Translated: CAWRRGTARGYTF. The genes are TRBV30 and TRBJ1-2, with 7 nucleotides matching TRBD1. J lost 8 bases, V lost 3 bases, and 9 bases had no gene match. Germline CDR1 and CDR2: GTSNPN and SVGIG (reference sequence). This CDR3 has 13 amino acids.

This chain links TRBV7-2 with TRBJ2-1; 9 bases line up with TRBD2. Per germline, CDR1 SGHTA and CDR2 FQGNSA. This CDR3 has 15 amino acids. V was pared by 1 base and J by 9 bases, with 7 bases of the junction left unmatched. The CDR3 nucleotides are TGTGCCAGCAGCTTAGTTAGCGGGAGTACGGCTGAGCAGTTCTTC. It yields the protein CASSLVSGSTAEQFF.

The V gene is TRBV28, the J gene TRBJ2-1; 8 bases match TRBD1. The J segment lost 4 bases and the V segment lost 6 bases, leaving 5 bases of the junction unmatched. The CDR3 is 14 residues long. Germline values: CDR1 MDHEN, CDR2 SYDVKM. The CDR3 is CASSMGDRYNEQFF. CDR3 DNA sequence: TGTGCCAGCAGCATGGGGGACAGGTACAATGAGCAGTTCTTC.